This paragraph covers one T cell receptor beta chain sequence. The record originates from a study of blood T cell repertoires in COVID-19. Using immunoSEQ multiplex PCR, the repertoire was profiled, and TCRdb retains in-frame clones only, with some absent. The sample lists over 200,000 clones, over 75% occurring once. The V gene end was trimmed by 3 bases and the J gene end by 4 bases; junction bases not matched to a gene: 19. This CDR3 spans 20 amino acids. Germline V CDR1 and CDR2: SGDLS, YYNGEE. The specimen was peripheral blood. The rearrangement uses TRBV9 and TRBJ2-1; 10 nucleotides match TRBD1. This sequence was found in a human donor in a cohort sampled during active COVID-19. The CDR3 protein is CASSGRQGALRAGSYNEQFF. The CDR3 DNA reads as TGTGCCAGCAGCGGCCGACAGGGGGCATTAAGGGCAGGGTCTTACAATGAGCAGTTCTTC. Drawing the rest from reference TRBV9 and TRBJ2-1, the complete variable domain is DSGVTQTPKHLITATGQRVTLRCSPRSGDLSVYWYQQSLDQGLQFLIQYYNGEERAKGNILERFSAQQFPDLHSELNLSSLELGDSALYFCASSGRQGALRAGSYNEQFFGPGTRLTVL.